One and the same sample provided the 8 T cell receptor beta chains below, sequenced in a study of T cell repertoires in cytomegalovirus infection (dated by TCRdb to 2018 to 2020). The sequencer was an Illumina HiSeq 1500. TCRdb passed the public sequencing reads through fastp at Q25 and MiXCR, retaining productive beta sequences. Every entry covers one CDR3 protein and lists the most common genes and DNA from its rows. For this sample there are almost 550,000 distinct CDR3 sequences; 16% appear just once. The ten most abundant clones make up approximately 24% of the sample. Material for sequencing was CD8+ T cells from PBMCs. The receptor set was obtained from a human donor in good health (CMV status not recorded). Some clones in this sample may be carry-over from other donors' samples.

In this sample, this clonotype turned up many times. The gene calls are TRBV7-2 and TRBJ2-7, with D perhaps matching TRBD2 (6 bases). The CDR3 loop spans 17 amino acids. V was shortened by 0 bases and J by 1 base, with 16 bases between the two germline ends. Germline V lookup: CDR1 SGHTA, CDR2 FQGNSA. CDR3 DNA sequence: TGTGCCAGCAGCTTAGCTAATACTAGCTATCAATCCTACGAGCAGTACTTC. It specifies CASSLANTSYQSYEQYF.

In this sample, this clonotype turned up a few times. The V gene is TRBV20-1, the J gene TRBJ1-6; 11 nucleotides match TRBD1. The CDR3 runs to 17 residues. Germline V gene data show CDR1 as DFQATT and CDR2 as SNEGSKA (reference sequence). The junction had 16 bases not matched to a gene; V was cut back by 5 bases and J by 10 bases. CDR3 bases: TGCAGTGCTCCAACCGGGACAGGGGGTGTTTTTGGGTCACCCCTCCACTTT. Translating gives CSAPTGTGGVFGSPLHF.

This clonotype was picked up many times. This chain links TRBV28 with TRBJ2-5; TRBD1 is a possible D gene (5 bases). V was cut by 2 bases and J by 4 bases, with 14 bases left in between. Germline V CDR1 and CDR2: MDHEN, SYDVKM. CDR3 length equals 15 residues. The CDR3 DNA is TGTGCCAGCAGTTTAATATCAGGGTCGAGAGAGACCCAGTACTTC. It yields the protein CASSLISGSRETQYF.

In its sample, this clonotype was seen many times. The V gene is TRBV27, the J gene TRBJ2-7, with 14 bases fitting TRBD2. The CDR3 consists of 17 residues. In germline, CDR1 is MNHEY, CDR2 SMNVEV (reference sequence). V lost 5 bases and J lost 6; bases outside the gene matches: 12. The CDR3 is CASSHQTSGRGRSEQYF. CDR3 DNA sequence: TGTGCCAGCAGTCACCAGACTAGCGGGAGGGGACGAAGCGAGCAGTACTTC.

This clonotype was counted between two and nine times. The gene calls are TRBV6-1 and TRBJ2-1, with D perhaps matching TRBD1 (7 bases). V was clipped by 7 bases and J by 12 bases, with 16 bases between them. The CDR3 extends over 12 amino acids. Germline V gene data show CDR1 as MNHNS and CDR2 as SASEGT. The CDR3 DNA reads TGTGCCAGCACCCCCGGGGGACAGAGGCAGTTCTTC. This encodes CASTPGGQRQFF.

This clonotype was recorded many times. V and J are TRBV5-4 and TRBJ1-6; TRBD1 is a possible D gene (5 bases). The length of the CDR3 is 15 residues. The germline CDR1 and CDR2 sequences are SGHNT and YYREEE (reference sequence). V lost 4 bases to trimming and J lost 7 bases, with 15 bases between them. The CDR3 spells CASSNPGRPNSPLHF. In DNA form, the CDR3 reads TGTGCCAGCAGCAACCCGGGGCGGCCGAATTCACCCCTCCACTTT.

This chain joins TRBV6-4 and TRBJ2-5; D uncertain. The CDR3 contains 11 residues. Germline values: CDR1 MRHNA, CDR2 SNTAGT. V was trimmed by 10 bases and J by 5 bases, leaving 11 bases between them. The CDR3 protein is CATPAVETQYF. CDR3 coding DNA: TGTGCCACCCCTGCGGTGGAGACCCAGTACTTC.

This clonotype was found once. The chain couples TRBV9 to TRBJ2-2; 7 bases are a match to TRBD2. CDR1 is SGDLS and CDR2 is YYNGEE in the germline V gene. Trimming cost V 4 bases and J 8 bases; bases outside gene matches: 17. CDR3 length: 17 residues. The CDR3 reads CASSFGEAGATWGELFF. The CDR3 DNA reads TGTGCCAGCAGCTTCGGAGAGGCGGGAGCGACCTGGGGGGAGCTGTTTTTT.